This T cell receptor beta chain was sequenced for a study of cytotoxic CD8 clonotypes in ibrutinib-treated CLL. The study's findings and limits: Elevated clonality accompanied ibrutinib response, with a return toward baseline values at progression. Baseline clonality exceeded age-matched healthy donors and tracked circulating CD8+ T-cell counts. Under therapy, public clonotypes either contracted or stayed stable, and they were uncommon. Samples were collected at differing times from sustained-remission and progressing patients.

Profiling relied on immunoSEQ multiplex PCR, and the TCRdb table lists in-frame clones only, not all of them. This table has about 310,000 clones, almost 80% appearing once. Germline trimming cut 4 bases from V and 7 bases from J; bases unmatched to any gene: 3. Germline-derived CDR1 and CDR2 are LGHNA and YNFKEQ. There are 12 residues in the CDR3. As for this clone: The antigen is unknown.

This receptor was taken from a human donor with chronic lymphocytic leukemia. The chain employs TRBV4-2 and TRBJ1-2; 7 bases match TRBD1. Sequenced here: PBMCs, sampled before ibrutinib treatment. The CDR3 protein is CASSPTGTGYTF. The CDR3, as DNA: TGTGCCAGCAGCCCGACAGGGACTGGCTACACCTTC.